The clone carrying this TCR beta chain was detected only once. Germline lookup yields CDR1 SGHNT and CDR2 YYREEE (reference sequence). The CDR3 covers 15 residues. V lost 0 bases and J 2 bases, leaving 8 bases between the germline ends. This record comes from a study of long-term antiretroviral therapy in people with HIV. Survey level was the resolution at which the v3.0 immunoSEQ assay ran. TCRdb's copy holds only in-frame clones and misses some; the assay was immunoSEQ multiplex PCR. The sample holds more than 25,000 clones; about 90% are singletons and the top ten take approximately 0.93%. The rearrangement uses TRBV5-4 and TRBJ1-4; D gene ambiguous. This specimen consisted of unsorted PBMCs, obtained 2 years after starting antiretroviral therapy. The clonotype originates from a man between 50 and 59 years old with HIV. The CDR3 DNA reads as TGTGCCAGCAGCTTGGAGGCGGGGACTAATGAAAAACTGTTTTTT. Its translation is CASSLEAGTNEKLFF.